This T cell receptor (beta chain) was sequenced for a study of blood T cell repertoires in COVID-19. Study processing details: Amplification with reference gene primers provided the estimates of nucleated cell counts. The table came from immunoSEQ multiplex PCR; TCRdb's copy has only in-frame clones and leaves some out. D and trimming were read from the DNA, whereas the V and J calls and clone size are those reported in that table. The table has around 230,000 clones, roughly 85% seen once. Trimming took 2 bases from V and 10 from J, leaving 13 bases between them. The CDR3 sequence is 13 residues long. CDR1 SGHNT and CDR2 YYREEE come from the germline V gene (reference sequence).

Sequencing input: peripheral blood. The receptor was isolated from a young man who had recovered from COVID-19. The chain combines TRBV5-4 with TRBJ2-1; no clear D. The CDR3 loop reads CASSFRGFAEQFF. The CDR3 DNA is TGTGCCAGCAGCTTCAGAGGCTTCGCGGAGCAGTTCTTC.